The T cell receptor beta chain under discussion was sequenced for a study of T-cell reconstitution after alpha-beta-depleted transplantation in children. Unique molecular identifiers were built into the TCRbeta library. TCRdb ran MiXCR on the PCR reads and lists one entry per CDR3 protein. The sample shows roughly 400,000 distinct CDR3 sequences, roughly 21% of them seen only once. The germline gives CDR1 LGHNA, CDR2 YNFKEQ. The CDR3 runs to 16 residues. The junction had 12 bases not matched to a gene; V was cut back by 0 bases and J by 7 bases. This clonotype was counted only a few times. The chain carries TRBV4-2 and TRBJ2-7, with TRBD2 identical over 7 bases. This TCR was recovered from a human donor who donated a stem cell graft to a child with acute myeloid leukemia. Sequences were derived from PBMCs from the stem cell graft donor, sampled from the stem cell graft. The chain's CDR3 is CASSQDLGETGGEQYF. CDR3 nucleotide sequence: TGTGCCAGCAGCCAAGATCTAGGGGAGACGGGAGGTGAGCAGTACTTC.